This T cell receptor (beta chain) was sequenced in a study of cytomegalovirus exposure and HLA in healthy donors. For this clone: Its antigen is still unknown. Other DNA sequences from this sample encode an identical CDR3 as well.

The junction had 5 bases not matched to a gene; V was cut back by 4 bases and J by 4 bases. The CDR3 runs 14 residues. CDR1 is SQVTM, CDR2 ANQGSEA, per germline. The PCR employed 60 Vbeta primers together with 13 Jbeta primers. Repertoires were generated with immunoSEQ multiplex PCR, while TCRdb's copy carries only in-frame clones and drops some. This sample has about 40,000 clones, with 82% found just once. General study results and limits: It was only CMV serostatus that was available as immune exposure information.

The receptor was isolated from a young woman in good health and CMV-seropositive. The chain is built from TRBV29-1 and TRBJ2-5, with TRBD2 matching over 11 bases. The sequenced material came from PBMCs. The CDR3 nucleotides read TGCAGCGTTGTGGCTAGCGGGGGGTTAGAGACCCAGTACTTC. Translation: CSVVASGGLETQYF. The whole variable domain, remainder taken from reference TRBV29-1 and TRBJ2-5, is SAVISQKPSRDICQRGTSLTIQCQVDSQVTMMFWYRQQPGQSLTLIATANQGSEATYESGFVIDKFPISRPNLTFSTLTVSNMSPEDSSIYLCSVVASGGLETQYFGPGTRLLVL.